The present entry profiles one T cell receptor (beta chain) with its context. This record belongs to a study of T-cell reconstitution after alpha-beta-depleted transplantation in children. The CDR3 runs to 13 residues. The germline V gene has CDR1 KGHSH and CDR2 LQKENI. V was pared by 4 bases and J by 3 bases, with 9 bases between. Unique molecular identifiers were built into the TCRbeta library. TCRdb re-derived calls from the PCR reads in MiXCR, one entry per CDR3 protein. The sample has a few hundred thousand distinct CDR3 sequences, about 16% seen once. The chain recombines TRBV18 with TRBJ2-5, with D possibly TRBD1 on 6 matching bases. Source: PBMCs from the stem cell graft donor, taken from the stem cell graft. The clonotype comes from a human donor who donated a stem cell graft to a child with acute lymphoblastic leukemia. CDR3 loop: CASSQWTEETQYF. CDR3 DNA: TGTGCCAGCTCACAATGGACAGAAGAGACCCAGTACTTC.